One T cell receptor beta chain is described in this entry. Its antigen is not identified. The source of the sample is a study of cytomegalovirus exposure and HLA in healthy donors. On the study more broadly: Most donors, 80% to 90% of approximately 400 genotyped, fell in the Caucasian-associated ancestry cluster. Broader study findings: When a later analysis was performed, an Asian-associated ancestry cluster reportedly had fewer N-insertions than the roughly 690-donor mean. Immune exposure information available was restricted to CMV serostatus.

Primers for the PCR totalled 60 Vbeta and 13 Jbeta. Sequencing used immunoSEQ multiplex PCR; TCRdb keeps in-frame clones, though not all of them. In the table there are roughly 98,000 clones, approximately 78% of which are singletons. Trimming cost V 5 bases and J 12 bases, with 17 bases left between them. Germline CDR1 is MNHEY and CDR2 is SMNVEV (reference sequence). CDR3 length: 12 amino acids. The TCR was taken from a middle-aged man in good health and CMV-seronegative. This rearrangement joins TRBV27 to TRBJ2-7; D is perhaps TRBD2 (6 bases). The sequencing input was PBMCs. CDR3 coding DNA: TGTGCCAGCAGTCAAGGAGGGCGTCAGTGGTACTTC. Translation gives CASSQGGRQWYF.